This TCR beta chain was sequenced in a study of siplizumab effects on memory and regulatory T cells. The assay looked at approximately 10^5 TCR templates in each sample. TCRdb's copy holds only in-frame clones and misses some; the assay was immunoSEQ multiplex PCR. Counted here are more than 95,000 clones, 93% occurring once; the ten biggest clones make up about 0.62%. Overall study findings and caveats: Roughly 80-95% of proliferating CD4+ or CD8+ clones defied assignment to a naive or memory phenotype.

The CDR3 covers 11 residues. The germline gives CDR1 DFQATT, CDR2 SNEGSKA (reference sequence). V dropped 1 base and J dropped 5 bases, with 5 bases sitting between them. A note on this clone: Its antigen is unknown. The sample has other DNA sequences that encode this CDR3 too.

The material sequenced was Tregs sorted from blood. The chain recombines TRBV20-1 with TRBJ2-5; tentatively, D is TRBD1 or TRBD2 (5 bases each). The TCR sequence derives from a human donor in good health. In DNA form, the CDR3 reads TGCAGTGCTAGAGGGGGGGAGACCCAGTACTTC. This gives the protein CSARGGETQYF.